The 27 T cell receptor beta chains reported below all come from one sample, sequenced in a study of blood T cell repertoires in COVID-19. The table came from immunoSEQ multiplex PCR; TCRdb's copy has only in-frame clones and leaves some out. The data show 100,000 to 120,000 clones, about 85% seen once. The sequenced material came from peripheral blood. The receptors come from a man between 50 and 59 years old with acute or convalescent COVID-19.

This rearrangement joins TRBV5-5 to TRBJ2-6; 7 bases line up with TRBD1. Trimming took 4 bases from V and 4 from J; bases not matched to a gene: 2. CDR3 length: 14 residues. Germline V gives CDR1 SGHKS, CDR2 YYEKEE (reference sequence). The CDR3: CASSRGPGANVLTF. DNA for the CDR3: TGTGCCAGCAGCAGGGGGCCCGGGGCCAACGTCCTGACTTTC.

This chain uses TRBV19 with TRBJ2-5; 11 bases are shared with TRBD2. Germline CDR1 and CDR2: LNHDA and SQIVND (reference sequence). The CDR3 is 16 residues long. V shed 3 bases and J 5 bases; nucleotides not matched to a gene: 8. As DNA, the CDR3 is TGTGCCAGTAGTATGCTAAGACTAGCGGGAAGGGAGACCCAGTACTTC. It encodes CASSMLRLAGRETQYF.

The CDR3, as DNA: TGTGCCAGCAGCTTAGGTCCAGGGGTAAGAACTGAAGCTTTCTTT. Protein product: CASSLGPGVRTEAFF. The genes are TRBV13 and TRBJ1-1; a possible D gene is TRBD1 (6 bases). CDR1 and CDR2 (germline): PRHDT, FYEKMQ (reference sequence). The CDR3 totals 15 residues. Trimming shortened V by 0 bases and J by 5 bases, and 13 bases separated the two germline ends.

This chain joins TRBV6-5 and TRBJ2-5, with a weak D call TRBD1 (6 bases). Trimming took off 5 bases at V and 2 bases at J, with 15 bases between the two ends. From germline, CDR1 is MNHEY and CDR2 SVGAGI. This CDR3 contains 15 residues. For the CDR3, the DNA is TGTGCCAGCAGTCGAATCGGACAGAATCAAGAGACCCAGTACTTC. This encodes CASSRIGQNQETQYF.

The gene calls are TRBV4-1 and TRBJ2-7; perhaps TRBD2 as D (5 bases). V lost 1 base and J lost 3, with 16 bases in between. The CDR3 has 16 residues. CDR1 and CDR2 (germline): MGHRA, YSYEKL. CDR3 coding DNA: TGCGCCAGCAGCCAAGGTTTTTCTAGCAGTGTCTACGAGCAGTACTTC. It yields the protein CASSQGFSSSVYEQYF.

As to this clone: Different DNA sequences within this sample yield the same CDR3. CDR3 nucleotides: TGTGCCAGCAGCTACCTACAGGGTCAAGGCTACACCTTC. Translating gives CASSYLQGQGYTF. V gene TRBV6-5 combines with J gene TRBJ1-2; D might be TRBD1 (6 bases). This CDR3 region has 13 residues. From germline, CDR1 is MNHEY and CDR2 SVGAGI. Trimming took off 6 bases at V and 8 bases at J, with 16 bases between the two ends.

For the CDR3, the DNA is TGCGCCAGCAGCACCGGGACAGGGGGTGGCTACGAGCAGTACTTC. Its translation is CASSTGTGGGYEQYF. The chain uses TRBV5-1 and TRBJ2-7; TRBD1 matches 11 bases. V shed 4 bases, J shed 3 bases, and the junction held 6 bases outside the gene matches. The CDR3 loop spans 15 amino acids. CDR1 is SGHRS, CDR2 YFSETQ, per germline.

V gene TRBV28 combines with J gene TRBJ1-1; D call uncertain. Trimming left V 3 bases short and J 3 bases short, with 8 bases between. The length of the CDR3 is 13 residues. Germline lookup yields CDR1 MDHEN and CDR2 SYDVKM. DNA for the CDR3: TGTGCCAGCAGTTTGCCTGAGGACACTGAAGCTTTCTTT. Translating it yields CASSLPEDTEAFF.

The J gene is TRBJ1-2, the V gene TRBV28, with 9 bases aligning to TRBD1. From germline, CDR1 is MDHEN and CDR2 SYDVKM. V lost 7 bases and J lost 4; bases outside the gene matches: 10. CDR3 length equals 15 residues. The CDR3 DNA reads TGTGCCAGCATCATACAACCGGGACAGGGCTATGGCTACACCTTC. Its protein product is CASIIQPGQGYGYTF.

This chain connects TRBV5-1 to TRBJ1-1; no firm D call. Trimming took off 4 bases at V and 0 bases at J, with 7 bases between the two ends. The CDR3 is 13 amino acids. Germline CDR1 and CDR2: SGHRS and YFSETQ. The CDR3 sequence is CASSQQMNTEAFF. DNA of the CDR3: TGCGCCAGCAGCCAACAGATGAACACTGAAGCTTTCTTT.

This clone occurred a few times. This chain links TRBV7-9 with TRBJ1-2; no firm D call. The CDR3 has 11 amino acids. From germline, CDR1 is SEHNR and CDR2 FQNEAQ (reference sequence). With 11 bases removed from V and 4 bases from J, the gap between germline ends came to 11 bases. The CDR3 DNA is TGTGCCTTGAGGGCAGCCTATGGCTACACCTTC. It specifies CALRAAYGYTF.

The rearrangement joins TRBV5-1 to TRBJ2-2; a weak D match, TRBD1 (5 bases). This CDR3 has 19 amino acids. V lost 0 bases, J lost 3 bases, and 21 bases lay in between. CDR1 is SGHRS, CDR2 YFSETQ, per germline. The CDR3 is CASSLDARSSDIYTGELFF. In DNA form, the CDR3 reads TGCGCCAGCAGCTTGGACGCCCGGAGTTCGGACATATACACCGGGGAGCTGTTTTTT.

The chain has TRBV25-1 and TRBJ1-2; D is perhaps TRBD1 (5 bases). Germline CDR1 and CDR2: MGHDK and SYGVNS. The CDR3 runs 15 residues. V lost 1 base to trimming and J lost 2 bases, with 11 bases between them. As DNA, the CDR3 is TGTGCCAGCAGTGAATGGACACCTCAAAACTATGGCTACACCTTC. Translation gives CASSEWTPQNYGYTF.

The CDR3 sequence: CATSLGQGSRTDTQYF. The CDR3 coding sequence is TGTGCCACCAGTCTGGGACAGGGGTCTCGGACAGATACGCAGTATTTT. V gene TRBV15 combines with J gene TRBJ2-3, with 10 bases identical to TRBD1. CDR1 is LNHNV and CDR2 is YYDKDF in the germline V gene (reference sequence). The V segment lost 6 bases and the J segment 3 bases; nucleotides outside the gene matches: 9. The CDR3 loop spans 16 amino acids.

V and J are TRBV10-1 and TRBJ2-7; 8 bases align to TRBD1. V was clipped by 8 bases and J by 5 bases; unmatched bases: 5. Germline V CDR1 and CDR2: WNHNN, SYGVQD (reference sequence). The CDR3 consists of 12 residues. The CDR3 DNA reads TGCGCCAGCGGACAGGGTCCCCACGAGCAGTACTTC. It encodes CASGQGPHEQYF.

The chain recombines TRBV4-1 with TRBJ2-3; 10 bases map to TRBD2. The germline CDR1 and CDR2 sequences are MGHRA and YSYEKL. This CDR3 region has 17 residues. V lost 3 bases to trimming and J lost 5 bases; unmatched junction nucleotides: 11. The CDR3 nucleotides are TGCGCCAGCAGCCAGCCTACTAGCGGGGTGAGGGTAGATACGCAGTATTTT. It codes for CASSQPTSGVRVDTQYF.

The rearrangement links TRBV6-2 or TRBV6-3 to TRBJ2-1; TRBD2 aligns across 8 bases. Germline V lookup: CDR1 MNHEY, CDR2 SVGEGT. V was clipped by 7 bases and J by 0 bases; unmatched bases: 5. The CDR3 consists of 15 residues. In nucleotides, the CDR3 is TGTGCCAGCACCCCCGGGGGGGCCTCCTACAATGAGCAGTTCTTC. Protein: CASTPGGASYNEQFF.

The V call is TRBV6-5, the J call TRBJ1-1; 8 positions match TRBD1. This CDR3 region has 15 residues. Looked up from germline, CDR1 is MNHEY and CDR2 is SVGAGI. Trimming removed 6 bases from V and 11 bases from J; junction bases left unmatched: 17. The chain's CDR3 is CASSAAGTGTGVAFF. DNA for the CDR3: TGTGCCAGCAGCGCCGCCGGGACAGGTACCGGAGTGGCTTTCTTT.

The chain couples TRBV6-5 to TRBJ2-7, with a possible D match to TRBD1 (6 bases). Trimming took 8 bases from V and 5 from J, leaving 19 bases between them. Per germline, CDR1 MNHEY and CDR2 SVGAGI. This CDR3 contains 14 residues. The CDR3 here is CASSRQGSSHEQYF. CDR3 coding DNA: TGTGCCAGCTCGCGGCAGGGGTCTTCCCACGAGCAGTACTTC.

This clone was counted between two and nine times. V and J are TRBV7-3 and TRBJ2-2; D not certain. The CDR3 has 14 residues. V dropped 5 bases and J dropped 4 bases, with 11 bases sitting between them. CDR1 SGHTA and CDR2 FQGTGA come from the germline V gene. The CDR3 sequence is CASSRDLSTGELFF. CDR3 nucleotide sequence: TGTGCCAGCAGCCGAGATCTGTCCACCGGGGAGCTGTTTTTT.

This sequence joins TRBV3-1 (or the pseudogene TRBV3-2) and TRBJ1-5; D ambiguous. V lost 1 base and J lost 5, with 9 bases in between. Germline assignment: CDR1 LGHDT and CDR2 YNNKEL (reference sequence). This CDR3 region has 14 residues. The CDR3 DNA reads TGTGCCAGCAGCCAAGGGCAATTCTATCAGCCCCAGCATTTT. Translation: CASSQGQFYQPQHF.

The J gene is TRBJ2-7, the V gene TRBV6-5, with 12 bases identical to TRBD1. There are 14 residues in the CDR3. Germline CDR1 MNHEY, CDR2 SVGAGI. V lost 6 bases to trimming and J lost 6 bases; unmatched junction nucleotides: 6. In nucleotides, the CDR3 is TGTGCCAGCAGGAAACCGGGACAGGGGGCCGAGCAGTACTTC. The encoded protein is CASRKPGQGAEQYF.

CDR3 sequence (DNA): TGTGCCAGCAGCAGGGAGGAGGACACTGAAGCTTTCTTT. Its translation is CASSREEDTEAFF. This chain uses TRBV6-4 with TRBJ1-1; perhaps TRBD1 as D (5 bases). The CDR3 has 13 residues. V lost 6 bases and J lost 3, with 11 bases in between. Per the germline V gene, CDR1 is MRHNA and CDR2 is SNTAGT.

The V and J genes are TRBV7-3 and TRBJ2-7; the match to TRBD1 covers 7 bases. CDR1 and CDR2 from the germline V gene are SGHTA and FQGTGA. CDR3 length: 14 residues. Losses at the gene ends were 4 bases for V and 4 bases for J; bases not matched to a gene: 7. CDR3 sequence reads: CASSSRDSGYEQYF. The CDR3 bases are TGTGCCAGCAGCTCTCGGGACAGTGGGTACGAGCAGTACTTC.

V and J are TRBV19 and TRBJ1-1, with 8 bases aligning to TRBD1. Germline values: CDR1 LNHDA, CDR2 SQIVND (reference sequence). The V segment lost 7 bases and the J segment 11 bases; nucleotides outside the gene matches: 6. This CDR3 has 11 residues. The CDR3 here is CASIGQGEAFF. Written as DNA, the CDR3 is TGTGCCAGTATAGGACAGGGTGAGGCTTTCTTT. Variable domain in full (rest from reference TRBV19 and TRBJ1-1): DGGITQSPKYLFRKEGQNVTLSCEQNLNHDAMYWYRQDPGQGLRLIYYSQIVNDFQKGDIAEGYSVSREKKESFPLTVTSAQKNPTAFYLCASIGQGEAFFGQGTRLTVV.

This clone was detected a few times. V usage is TRBV28 and J usage is TRBJ1-6; D is unresolved. The germline CDR1 and CDR2 sequences are MDHEN and SYDVKM. CDR3 length: 13 residues. Trimming cost V 7 bases and J 4 bases, with 8 bases left between them. CDR3 residues: CASTSDYNSPLHF. Written as DNA, the CDR3 is TGTGCCAGCACCTCAGATTATAATTCACCCCTCCACTTT.

This clone was observed a few times. The chain recombines TRBV20-1 with TRBJ1-1; D remains ambiguous. The CDR3 has 11 amino acids. Trimming removed 6 bases from V and 5 bases from J, with 10 bases in between. CDR1 DFQATT and CDR2 SNEGSKA come from the germline V gene (reference sequence). The CDR3 DNA sequence: TGCAGTGCGGCAGCGGGAACTGAAGCTTTCTTT. Amino acids: CSAAAGTEAFF.